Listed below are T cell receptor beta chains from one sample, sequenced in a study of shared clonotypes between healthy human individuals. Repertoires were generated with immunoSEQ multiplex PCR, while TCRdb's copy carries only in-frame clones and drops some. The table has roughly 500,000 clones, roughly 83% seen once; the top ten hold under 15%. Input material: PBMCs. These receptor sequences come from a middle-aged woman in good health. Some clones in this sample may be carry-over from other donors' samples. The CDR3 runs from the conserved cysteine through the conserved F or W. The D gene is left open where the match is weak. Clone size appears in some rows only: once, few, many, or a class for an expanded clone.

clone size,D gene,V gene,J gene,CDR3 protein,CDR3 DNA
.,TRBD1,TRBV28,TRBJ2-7,CASRVGQGAGEQYF,TGTGCCAGCAGGGTGGGACAGGGGGCAGGTGAGCAGTACTTC
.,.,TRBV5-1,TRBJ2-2,CASSSQGGTGELFF,TGCGCCAGCAGCTCGCAGGGCGGCACCGGGGAGCTGTTTTTT
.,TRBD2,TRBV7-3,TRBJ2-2,CASSLTPGLAGLPGELFF,TGTGCCAGCAGCTTAACGCCTGGGCTAGCGGGATTACCCGGGGAGCTGTTTTTT
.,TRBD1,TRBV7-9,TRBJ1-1,CASSLGQGKFTEAFF,TGTGCCAGCAGCTTAGGACAGGGGAAGTTCACTGAAGCTTTCTTT
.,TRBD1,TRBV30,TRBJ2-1,CAWTSPGGEQFF,TGTGCCTGGACCTCTCCAGGGGGTGAGCAGTTCTTC
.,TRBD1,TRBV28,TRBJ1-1,CASIPGQGEAFF,TGTGCCAGCATTCCGGGACAGGGTGAAGCTTTCTTT
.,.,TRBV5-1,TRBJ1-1,CASSLVDMNTEAFF,TGCGCCAGCAGCCTGGTGGATATGAACACTGAAGCTTTCTTT
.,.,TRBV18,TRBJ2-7,CASSPSGSAVEKGQYF,TGTGCCAGCTCACCAAGCGGTTCCGCCGTGGAAAAGGGGCAGTACTTC
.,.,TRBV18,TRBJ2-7,CASSPGGSGEQYF,TGTGCCAGCTCACCTGGGGGTTCCGGCGAGCAGTACTTC
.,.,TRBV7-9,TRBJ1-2,CASSLEVPYGYTF,TGTGCCAGCAGCTTAGAGGTCCCCTATGGCTACACCTTC
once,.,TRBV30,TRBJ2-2,CAWSSGNTGELFF,TGTGCCTGGAGTTCAGGGAACACCGGGGAGCTGTTTTTT
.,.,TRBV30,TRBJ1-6,CAWSFWAVESPLHF,TGTGCCTGGAGTTTTTGGGCAGTAGAGTCACCCCTCCACTTT
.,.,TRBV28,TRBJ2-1,CAGSGSYNEQFF,TGTGCCGGCTCGGGGTCCTACAATGAGCAGTTCTTC
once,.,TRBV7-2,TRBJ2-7,CASSSTGSYEQYF,TGTGCCAGCAGCTCTACAGGTTCCTACGAGCAGTACTTC
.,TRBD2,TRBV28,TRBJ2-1,CASSPTGGSYNEQFF,TGTGCCAGCAGCCCCACGGGGGGGTCCTACAATGAGCAGTTCTTC
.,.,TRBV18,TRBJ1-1,CASSTTAGNTEAFF,TGTGCCAGCTCAACCACCGCAGGGAACACTGAAGCTTTCTTT